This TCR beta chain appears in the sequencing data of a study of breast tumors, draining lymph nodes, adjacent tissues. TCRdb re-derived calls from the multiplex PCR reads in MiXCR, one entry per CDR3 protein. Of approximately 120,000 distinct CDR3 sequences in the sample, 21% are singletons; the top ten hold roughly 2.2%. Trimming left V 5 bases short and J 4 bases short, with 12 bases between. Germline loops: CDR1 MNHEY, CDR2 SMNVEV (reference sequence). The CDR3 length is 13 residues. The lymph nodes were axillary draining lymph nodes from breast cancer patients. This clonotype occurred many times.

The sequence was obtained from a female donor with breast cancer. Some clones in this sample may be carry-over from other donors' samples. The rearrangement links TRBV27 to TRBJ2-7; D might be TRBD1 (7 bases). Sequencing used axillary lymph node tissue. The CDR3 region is CASSGGTVYEQYF. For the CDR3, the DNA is TGTGCCAGCAGTGGCGGGACAGTTTACGAGCAGTACTTC.